Below are 31 T cell receptor beta chains sequenced from a single sample in a study of human T cells and chemical hapten exposure. Time point indicated: patch test 1, 2 weeks after DPC sensitization. The treatment here: therapeutic diphenylcyclopropenone sensitization with weekly scalp DPC. One entry per CDR3 protein results from TCRdb running MiXCR on the RACE reads. The sample consists of tens of thousands of distinct CDR3 sequences, 9.3% of them appearing once. The material sequenced was whole blood, taken in connection with sensitization to the hapten diphenylcyclopropenone (DPC). The receptors shown here come from a woman in her thirties or forties with alopecia areata. Some clones in this sample may be carry-over from other donors' samples.

The chain joins TRBV4-1 to TRBJ2-7, with D hard to call. Trimming shortened V by 1 base and J by 4 bases, and 11 bases separated the two germline ends. This CDR3 region has 14 residues. The germline V gene has CDR1 MGHRA and CDR2 YSYEKL. This chain's CDR3 is CASSQVLGPYEQYF. CDR3 sequence (DNA): TGCGCCAGCAGCCAAGTTCTAGGTCCATACGAGCAGTACTTC.

The table lists this clonotype with many counts. J is TRBJ2-5 and V is TRBV20-1; 13 bases align to TRBD2. This CDR3 has 15 amino acids. CDR1 and CDR2 (germline): DFQATT, SNEGSKA (reference sequence). Trimming took 7 bases from V and 3 from J; bases not matched to a gene: 8. The CDR3 nucleotides read TGCAGTGTAGGCGGGACTAGCGGGGAGAAAGAGACCCAGTACTTC. It specifies CSVGGTSGEKETQYF.

This clonotype was seen at least ten times. The chain links TRBV5-5 to TRBJ2-7; TRBD2 is a possible D gene (7 bases). Per germline, CDR1 SGHKS and CDR2 YYEKEE (reference sequence). CDR3 length: 15 amino acids. Trimming removed 4 bases from V and 2 bases from J, with 16 bases in between. The CDR3 loop reads CASSPEGGRTYEQYF. The CDR3 DNA reads as TGTGCCAGCAGCCCCGAGGGGGGGAGGACCTACGAGCAGTACTTC.

This clonotype was counted between two and nine times. The rearrangement links TRBV20-1 to TRBJ2-3; 10 positions match TRBD2. V was pared by 0 bases and J by 1 base, with 7 bases of the junction left unmatched. CDR3 size: 17 residues. The germline V gene encodes CDR1 DFQATT and CDR2 SNEGSKA (reference sequence). The CDR3 DNA is TGCAGTGCTAGAGACGCTTCTAGCGGGGGACGCACAGATACGCAGTATTTT. It translates to CSARDASSGGRTDTQYF.

This clonotype has more than one count but fewer than ten. The V and J genes are TRBV18 and TRBJ2-1; 9 bases line up with TRBD2. The CDR3 length is 16 residues. Germline CDR1 and CDR2: KGHSH and LQKENI. V lost 0 bases and J lost 12; bases outside the gene matches: 12. CDR3 in DNA: TGTGCCAGCTCACCACCGTCAGCGGGGGGTCGCTTCGGGCAGTTCTTC. Its protein product is CASSPPSAGGRFGQFF.

The chain uses TRBV5-5 and TRBJ1-1; D is ambiguous. This CDR3 comprises 14 residues. V was cut by 3 bases and J by 1 base, with 10 bases left in between. Germline loops: CDR1 SGHKS, CDR2 YYEKEE (reference sequence). The CDR3 sequence is CASSYMDPNTEAFF. CDR3 in DNA: TGTGCCAGCAGCTATATGGACCCGAACACTGAAGCTTTCTTT.

This clonotype has a count of ten or more. The rearrangement uses TRBV29-1 and TRBJ2-7, with D maybe TRBD2 (6 bases). Germline loops: CDR1 SQVTM, CDR2 ANQGSEA. V was cut by 6 bases and J by 0 bases, with 15 bases left in between. The CDR3 spans 14 residues. The DNA of the CDR3 is TGCAGCGTGGGAGGTCAGGGATACTCCTACGAGCAGTACTTC. As protein: CSVGGQGYSYEQYF.

The sample holds many counts of this clonotype. The chain combines TRBV7-3 with TRBJ2-2; D gene uncertain. The CDR3 has 13 residues. V was trimmed by 1 base and J by 6 bases, leaving 6 bases between them. From germline, CDR1 is SGHTA and CDR2 FQGTGA. The CDR3 sequence is CASSLSRSGELFF. The CDR3 DNA reads as TGTGCCAGCAGCTTAAGCAGGTCCGGGGAGCTGTTTTTT.

The V and J genes are TRBV24-1 and TRBJ2-3; D possibly corresponds to TRBD1 (10 bases). The V gene lost 9 bases and the J gene lost 3 bases, with 24 bases spanning the gap. The CDR3 loop spans 17 amino acids. From germline, CDR1 is KGHDR and CDR2 SFDVKD. The CDR3 region has the DNA TGTGCCACCTCGGGGACAGGGGCGACTAGCGGAACAGATACGCAGTATTTT. This codes for CATSGTGATSGTDTQYF.

This rearrangement joins TRBV7-2 to TRBJ2-7, with 7 bases fitting TRBD2. Germline CDR1 SGHTA, CDR2 FQGNSA. Trimming took 5 bases from V and 0 from J; bases not matched to a gene: 1. The CDR3 length is 13 residues. This chain's CDR3 is CASSRTSSYEQYF. CDR3 DNA: TGTGCCAGCAGCAGGACTAGCTCCTACGAGCAGTACTTC. Filled out from reference TRBV7-2 and TRBJ2-7, the complete variable domain reads GAGVSQSPSNKVTEKGKDVELRCDPISGHTALYWYRQSLGQGLEFLIYFQGNSAPDKSGLPSDRFSAERTGGSVSTLTIQRTQQEDSAVYLCASSRTSSYEQYFGPGTRLTVT.

This clonotype was picked up many times. The chain links TRBV7-9 to TRBJ1-4; 7 bases map to TRBD1. Germline CDR1 SEHNR, CDR2 FQNEAQ (reference sequence). Trimming removed 4 bases from V and 1 base from J; junction bases left unmatched: 6. CDR3 length equals 16 residues. The CDR3 spells CASSSQGPLTNEKLFF. Written as DNA, the CDR3 is TGTGCCAGCAGCTCACAGGGGCCCCTAACTAATGAAAAACTGTTTTTT.

This chain uses TRBV7-7 with TRBJ2-5; D unresolved. Trimming shortened V by 1 base and J by 2 bases, and 11 bases separated the two germline ends. The CDR3 sequence is 15 residues long. The germline CDR1 and CDR2 sequences are SSHAT and FNYEAQ (reference sequence). The CDR3 reads CASSLVGGTQETQYF. As DNA, the CDR3 is TGTGCCAGCAGCTTAGTTGGTGGTACGCAAGAGACCCAGTACTTC.

The table lists this clonotype with many counts. The chain combines TRBV6-1 with TRBJ1-5; 9 positions agree with TRBD1. The CDR3 loop spans 16 amino acids. Germline loops: CDR1 MNHNS, CDR2 SASEGT. V was pared by 2 bases and J by 4 bases, with 6 bases of the junction left unmatched. In DNA form, the CDR3 reads TGTGCCAGCAGTGAATTGGACAGGGGATTTAATCAGCCCCAGCATTTT. It specifies CASSELDRGFNQPQHF.

This clonotype showed up just a few times. This sequence joins TRBV6-1 and TRBJ2-1, with 7 bases aligning to TRBD2. Unmatched junction bases numbered 5, after V lost 4 bases and J lost 8 bases. In germline, CDR1 is MNHNS, CDR2 SASEGT. CDR3 length: 13 residues. CDR3 coding DNA: TGTGCCAGCAGTGTTGCGGGGGAAGATGAGCAGTTCTTC. As protein: CASSVAGEDEQFF.

In its sample, this clonotype was seen many times. This chain links TRBV5-1 with TRBJ1-1; 10 positions agree with TRBD1. J was trimmed by 2 bases and V by 3 bases; bases with no gene match: 7. The CDR3 runs 16 residues. Per the germline V gene, CDR1 is SGHRS and CDR2 is YFSETQ. CDR3 DNA sequence: TGCGCCAGCAGCTGGGGTCCGACAGGGGGCAACACTGAAGCTTTCTTT. Its protein is CASSWGPTGGNTEAFF.

The table lists this clonotype with many counts. CDR3 protein: CATRTGGLHEQYF. The CDR3 DNA reads TGTGCCACTCGGACAGGGGGTTTGCATGAGCAGTACTTC. The chain has TRBV28 and TRBJ2-7; TRBD1 matches 10 bases. The CDR3 is made up of 13 amino acids. Per the germline V gene, CDR1 is MDHEN and CDR2 is SYDVKM. The V segment lost 10 bases and the J segment 7 bases; nucleotides outside the gene matches: 10.

This chain joins TRBV9 and TRBJ2-2, with no clear D. Trimming took 3 bases from V and 6 from J, leaving 12 bases between them. The CDR3 length is 14 residues. In germline, CDR1 is SGDLS, CDR2 YYNGEE. The CDR3 here is CASSAAPTAGELFF. DNA of the CDR3: TGTGCCAGCAGCGCGGCTCCGACGGCCGGGGAGCTGTTTTTT.

V and J are TRBV20-1 and TRBJ2-7; D is uncertain. From germline, CDR1 is DFQATT and CDR2 SNEGSKA (reference sequence). V lost 5 bases and J lost 3, with 2 bases in between. The CDR3 runs to 9 residues. CDR3 nucleotide sequence: TGCAGTGCTGGCTACGAGCAGTACTTC. As protein: CSAGYEQYF.

The sample holds a few counts of this clonotype. The rearrangement joins TRBV5-4 to TRBJ1-4; perhaps TRBD1 as D (6 bases). V was trimmed by 3 bases and J by 4 bases, leaving 10 bases between them. CDR3 length: 14 residues. Germline assignment: CDR1 SGHNT and CDR2 YYREEE (reference sequence). CDR3 in amino acids: CASSSGQSNEKLFF. The CDR3 nucleotides read TGTGCCAGCAGCTCCGGACAGAGTAATGAAAAACTGTTTTTT.

There are many counts of this clonotype. This chain links TRBV6-2 or TRBV6-3 with TRBJ1-5, with D hard to call. There are 12 residues in the CDR3. CDR1 is MNHEY and CDR2 is SVGEGT in the germline V gene. V was trimmed by 6 bases and J by 3 bases, leaving 6 bases between them. The DNA for the CDR3 is TGTGCCAGCAGAACGGTCAATCAGCCCCAGCATTTT. Amino acid sequence: CASRTVNQPQHF.

This clonotype was seen a handful of times. The rearrangement uses TRBV6-5 and TRBJ1-5; D call uncertain. Germline V gene sequence: CDR1 MNHEY, CDR2 SVGAGI. V gave up 3 bases and J gave up 2 bases, with 26 bases separating them. The CDR3 consists of 20 residues. CDR3 DNA: TGTGCCAGCAGTTATAGGCCTAGTTTCGCGGGAGAATGGGGCAATCAGCCCCAGCATTTT. Translation gives CASSYRPSFAGEWGNQPQHF.

This clonotype was counted ten times or more. This chain joins TRBV7-9 and TRBJ2-7; TRBD1 aligns across 9 bases. V lost 5 bases to trimming and J lost 1 base; unmatched junction nucleotides: 6. Germline V gives CDR1 SEHNR, CDR2 FQNEAQ (reference sequence). The length of the CDR3 is 15 residues. CDR3: CASSIDRGRSYEQYF. The CDR3 DNA is TGTGCCAGCAGCATAGACAGGGGGAGATCCTACGAGCAGTACTTC.

The chain carries TRBV7-8 and TRBJ2-3; 12 bases fit TRBD1. Trimming at V came to 7 bases and at J to 6 bases, leaving 5 bases not matched to a gene. The CDR3 length is 14 residues. Germline assignment: CDR1 SGHVS and CDR2 FQNEAQ. CDR3 residues: CASIGTGGRDTQYF. The CDR3 DNA reads TGTGCCAGCATCGGGACAGGGGGCAGGGATACGCAGTATTTT.

There are many counts of this clonotype. The chain links TRBV25-1 to TRBJ1-1, with a possible D match to TRBD1 (6 bases). V dropped 1 base and J dropped 0 bases, with 9 bases sitting between them. The CDR3 loop spans 15 amino acids. From germline, CDR1 is MGHDK and CDR2 SYGVNS. The CDR3 DNA sequence: TGTGCCAGCAGTGAATCGACAGGCTTGAACACTGAAGCTTTCTTT. It translates to CASSESTGLNTEAFF.

This clonotype was seen ten or more times. The J gene is TRBJ2-3, the V gene TRBV3-1, with D hard to call. Trimming took 5 bases from V and 6 from J, leaving 12 bases between them. Germline loops: CDR1 LGHDT, CDR2 YNNKEL (reference sequence). The CDR3 runs to 13 residues. CDR3 sequence reads: CASSALGRDTQYF. CDR3 nucleotides: TGTGCCAGCAGCGCCCTCGGAAGGGATACGCAGTATTTT.

This clonotype showed up many times. V is TRBV30 and J is TRBJ2-7; TRBD1 might be the D (6 bases). The germline V gene has CDR1 GTSNPN and CDR2 SVGIG (reference sequence). The ends were cut back, 4 bases at V and 1 base at J, with 11 bases in the middle. CDR3 size: 13 residues. The CDR3 DNA sequence: TGTGCCTGGAAGCATAGGGGGTCCTACGAGCAGTACTTC. Its translation is CAWKHRGSYEQYF.

This clonotype was detected many times. The chain employs TRBV5-4 and TRBJ2-2; TRBD2 matches 8 bases. This CDR3 region has 16 residues. Unmatched junction bases numbered 6, after V lost 1 base and J lost 4 bases. Germline-derived CDR1 and CDR2 are SGHNT and YYREEE (reference sequence). Here the CDR3 DNA reads TGTGCCAGCAGCTTGAGCGGGGGTCACCCCACCGGGGAGCTGTTTTTT. This gives the protein CASSLSGGHPTGELFF.

The chain couples TRBV6-5 to TRBJ1-6; D call uncertain. Germline-derived CDR1 and CDR2 are MNHEY and SVGAGI. V was pared by 2 bases and J by 10 bases, with 18 bases between. The CDR3 length is 16 residues. The CDR3 here is CASSYKYSPCWSPLHF. The CDR3 region has the DNA TGTGCCAGCAGTTACAAGTACTCGCCGTGTTGGTCACCCCTCCACTTT.

This clonotype has ten or more counts. This rearrangement joins TRBV27 to TRBJ2-2, with D uncertain. The CDR3 is 12 residues long. Trimming took 3 bases from V and 4 from J, leaving 3 bases between them. The germline CDR1 and CDR2 sequences are MNHEY and SMNVEV (reference sequence). The CDR3 nucleotides read TGTGCCAGCAGTTTCTTCACCGGGGAGCTGTTTTTT. It encodes CASSFFTGELFF.

Many counts were recorded for this clonotype. The chain has TRBV7-9 and TRBJ1-2; D remains ambiguous. The germline gives CDR1 SEHNR, CDR2 FQNEAQ (reference sequence). This CDR3 region has 13 residues. V lost 2 bases and J 2 bases, leaving 6 bases between the germline ends. The CDR3 reads CASSLWENYGYTF. As DNA, the CDR3 is TGTGCCAGCAGCTTATGGGAAAACTATGGCTACACCTTC.

This clonotype was observed a handful of times. The genes are TRBV20-1 and TRBJ1-1; 7 nucleotides align to TRBD1. This CDR3 has 13 residues. Looked up from germline, CDR1 is DFQATT and CDR2 is SNEGSKA (reference sequence). Trimming at V came to 5 bases and at J to 5 bases, leaving 8 bases not matched to a gene. The CDR3 DNA reads TGCAGTGCTCGAACAGGGGTCGAGACTGAAGCTTTCTTT. Its protein is CSARTGVETEAFF.